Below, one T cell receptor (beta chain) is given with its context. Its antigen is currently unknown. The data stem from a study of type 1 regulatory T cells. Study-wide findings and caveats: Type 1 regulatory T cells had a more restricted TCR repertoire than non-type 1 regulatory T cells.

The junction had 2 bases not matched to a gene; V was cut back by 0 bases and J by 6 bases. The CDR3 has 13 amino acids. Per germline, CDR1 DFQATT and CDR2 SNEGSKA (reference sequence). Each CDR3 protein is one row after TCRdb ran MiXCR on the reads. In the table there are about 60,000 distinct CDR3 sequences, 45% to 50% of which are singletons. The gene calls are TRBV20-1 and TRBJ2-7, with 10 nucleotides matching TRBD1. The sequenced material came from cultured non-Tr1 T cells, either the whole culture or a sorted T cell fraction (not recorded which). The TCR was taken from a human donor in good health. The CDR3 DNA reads TGCAGTGCTAGAGACGGACAGGGGGTCGAGCAGTACTTC. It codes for CSARDGQGVEQYF.